These 5 T cell receptor beta chains were sequenced from one sample in a study of CD8 T cells in ankylosing spondylitis (dated by TCRdb to 2016 to 2017). Preparation of the library involved 5' RACE. Sequencing instrument: Illumina HiSeq 2500. In-frame beta chains were kept once TCRdb had trimmed the public reads at Q25 with fastp and called clones with MiXCR. Duplicate CDR3 protein sequences are folded into a single record with the most common DNA and genes. The sample data list around 230,000 distinct CDR3 sequences, and 8% to 9.5% of these were observed just once. The top ten clones comprise under 7.5% of the sample. Sequencing was done on a sample of blood, either unsorted or a sorted T cell fraction (not recorded which). The origin of the receptors is a male donor with ankylosing spondylitis or in good health (not recorded which).

This clonotype was counted ten times or more. The rearrangement links TRBV5-1 to TRBJ2-1; TRBD1 matches at 9 bases. The CDR3 sequence is 16 residues long. Germline CDR1 reads SGHRS; CDR2 reads YFSETQ. With 4 bases clipped from V and 10 bases from J, the junction kept 15 bases outside the gene matches. CDR3 sequence: CASSPTSGQGVKEQFF. CDR3 bases: TGCGCCAGCAGCCCTACCTCGGGACAGGGAGTAAAGGAGCAGTTCTTC.

This clonotype was recorded at least ten times. V gene TRBV29-1 combines with J gene TRBJ2-1; tentative D call: TRBD1 (6 bases). The germline gives CDR1 SQVTM, CDR2 ANQGSEA. This CDR3 comprises 15 residues. Trimming left V 1 base short and J 15 bases short, with 25 bases between. CDR3 in DNA: TGCAGCGTTGAAGGCCCTGGGGGCGGCCGGTTTGGAGCGTTCTTC. Residues: CSVEGPGGGRFGAFF.

This clonotype was seen a few times. V gene TRBV7-9 combines with J gene TRBJ2-3; no clear D gene. The CDR3 is 11 amino acids. Deletions cut 3 bases from V and 5 bases from J, with 3 bases between. CDR1 SEHNR and CDR2 FQNEAQ come from the germline V gene (reference sequence). CDR3 nucleotide sequence: TGTGCCAGCAGCTTCGAAGATACGCAGTATTTT. As protein: CASSFEDTQYF.

This clonotype was observed at least ten times. CDR3 region: CASSRTGQLVSGNTIYF. DNA of the CDR3: TGTGCCAGCAGCCGAACGGGACAGTTAGTCTCTGGAAACACCATATATTTT. J is TRBJ1-3 and V is TRBV14; TRBD1 matches at 7 bases. The CDR3 totals 17 residues. V lost 4 bases, J lost 0 bases, and 9 bases stayed unmatched. Germline V gene lookup returns CDR1 SGHDN and CDR2 FVKESK.

This clonotype was observed many times. V and J are TRBV3-1 and TRBJ2-3; TRBD1 agrees at 7 bases. This CDR3 spans 16 amino acids. Germline CDR1 reads LGHDT; CDR2 reads YNNKEL (reference sequence). V dropped 1 base and J dropped 3; count of bases not matched to a gene: 7. CDR3 sequence reads: CASSQVGTGETDTQYF. DNA of the CDR3: TGTGCCAGCAGCCAAGTAGGTACAGGGGAGACAGATACGCAGTATTTT.